The 16 T cell receptor delta chains listed next were all sequenced from one sample in a study of γδ T cells in repeated Plasmodium falciparum infection. Gammadelta T cells were flow-sorted from PBMC into Vgamma9/Vdelta2+ and Vdelta2-negative populations for bulk analysis. TCRdb called clones from the multiplex PCR reads again using CATT. The sample includes roughly 90,000 delta-chain clones, more than 0.85% of them seen just once. Sequences were obtained from gamma-delta T cells from blood. These receptors all stem from a pool of human donors (malaria-infected and uninfected, not separated).

This clone was recorded at least ten times. The genes are TRDV1 and TRDJ1; 10 bases align to TRDD3. The germline gives CDR1 TSWWSYY, CDR2 QGS. CDR3 size: 18 residues. V was clipped by 2 bases and J by 3 bases; unmatched bases: 12. DNA of the CDR3: TGTGCTCTTGGGGAAGGACTGGGGGATGGAAACGGCCCCGATAAACTCATCTTT. It specifies CALGEGLGDGNGPDKLIF.

This clone was seen many times. The protein TCRdb lists belongs to a much larger clone and differs from this DNA's translation at residue 14, which points to a read error; the protein shown is made from the DNA. The J gene is TRDJ1, the V gene TRAV38-2/DV8, with TRDD2 matching 8 bases. V dropped 2 bases and J dropped 2; count of bases not matched to a gene: 29. The CDR3 runs 23 residues. Germline V lookup: CDR1 TSESDYY, CDR2 QEAYKQQN. The DNA for the CDR3 is TGTGCTTATAGGAGTAAGATTTCCTTCCTAGACCCTACTAGGGGACACGGGACCGATAAACTCATCTTT. This codes for CAYRSKISFLDPTRGHGTDKLIF.

The J segment was not called; the V segment is TRDV1; TRDD3 reflects the table's D call only, with no check against the DNA. Germline CDR1 reads TSWWSYY; CDR2 reads QGS. CDR3 length: 21 amino acids. In nucleotides, the CDR3 is TGTGCCCTTGGGGTTCAAACGGGGCTTCCTAGTATGCGGGGGTACACCGATAAACTCACCTTT. It encodes CALGVQTGLPSMRGYTDKLTF.

This clone was counted many times. TCRdb assigns this DNA the protein of a much larger clone, which departs from its translation at residue 3; this likely reflects a read error, and the protein shown comes from translating the DNA. The chain links TRDV2 to TRDJ1; a weak D match, TRDD3 (6 bases). The CDR3 spans 16 residues. The V gene's germline CDR1 is GEAIGNYY and CDR2 EKD. CDR3 coding DNA: TGTGCCAGTGACACGGTGGGAGGGGGACCCACCGATAAACTCATCTTT. This codes for CASDTVGGGPTDKLIF.

This clone was seen ten or more times. A far larger clone differs by one base, so this is likely a read error. The same CDR3 can be traced to other DNA sequences in this sample. The rearrangement links TRDV1 to TRDJ1; D is perhaps TRDD2 (6 bases). The CDR3 extends over 23 amino acids. V gave up 3 bases and J gave up 0 bases, with 35 bases separating them. Germline CDR1 is TSWWSYY and CDR2 is QGS. CDR3 loop: CALGDHIPVVPPGVLPYTDKLIF. CDR3 nucleotides: TGTGCTCTTGGGGACCACATCCCTGTAGTGCCACCGGGGGTCCTACCGTACACCGATAAACTCATCTTT.

Comment on this clone: It differs at one base from a far larger clone, so likely a read error. Other DNA sequences in this sample translate to the same CDR3. The V and J genes are TRDV2 and TRDJ1; 10 nucleotides agree with TRDD3. The J gene is absent in TCRdb and was assigned here via DNA matching to germline. This CDR3 has 13 amino acids. Germline V gene sequence: CDR1 GEAIGNYY, CDR2 EKD. The V gene end was trimmed by 4 bases and the J gene end by 6 bases; junction bases not matched to a gene: 4. In DNA form, the CDR3 reads TGTGCCTGTGATCTACTGGGGGATCATAAACTCATCTTT. It translates to CACDLLGDHKLIF.

On this clone itself: Since a far larger clone is one base different, this is likely a read error. At the DNA level, this CDR3 is encoded by other sequences in the same sample as well. No J gene call was made, and the V gene is TRDV2; TRDD3, as called in the table, went unchecked against the DNA. The germline V gene encodes CDR1 GEAIGNYY and CDR2 EKD. The CDR3 covers 19 residues. DNA of the CDR3: TGTGCCTGTGACACCAAGGGAAGGGGGATACAGGGTCGGACCGATAAGCTCATCTTT. Translation: CACDTKGRGIQGRTDKLIF.

Comments on this clone: The mismatch at residue 16 between this DNA's translation and the TCRdb protein of a much larger clone likely reflects a read error; the protein shown is translated from the DNA. This chain connects TRDV2 to TRDJ3; the match to TRDD3 covers 10 bases. The J gene, left out of TCRdb, was set here by checking the DNA against germline. Germline assignment: CDR1 GEAIGNYY and CDR2 EKD. This CDR3 region has 19 residues. The CDR3 bases are TGTGCCTGTGACACCGTACTGGGGGATGCCTCCTGGGACACCCGAAAGATGTTTTTC. Translation gives CACDTVLGDASWDTRKMFF.

This clone was seen many times. The CDR3 loop reads CALGDSFPWGIRNFDKLIF. In nucleotides, the CDR3 is TGTGCTCTTGGGGACTCCTTCCCCTGGGGGATACGGAACTTCGATAAACTCATCTTT. This chain joins TRDV1 and TRDJ1; TRDD3 agrees at 12 bases. Per the germline V gene, CDR1 is TSWWSYY and CDR2 is QGS. The CDR3 runs 19 residues. With V trimmed by 3 bases and J by 4 bases, 15 bases remained unmatched.

In its sample, this clone was seen many times. The mismatch at residue 5 between this DNA's translation and the TCRdb protein of a much larger clone likely reflects a read error; the protein shown is translated from the DNA. The J gene is TRDJ1, the V gene TRDV1; possibly TRDD2 for D (6 bases). V was shortened by 5 bases and J by 0 bases, with 37 bases between the two germline ends. The CDR3 covers 23 residues. Germline V gives CDR1 TSWWSYY, CDR2 QGS. In nucleotides, the CDR3 is TGTGCTCTTGGGAATCACATCCCTGTAGTGCCACCGGGGGTCCTACCGTACACCGATAAACTCATCTTT. Encoded protein: CALGNHIPVVPPGVLPYTDKLIF.

This clone was detected many times. The rearrangement links TRDV2 to TRDJ1; TRDD3 matches 8 bases. Assignment of the J gene here rests on matching the DNA to germline, because TCRdb gives none. The germline V gene has CDR1 GEAIGNYY and CDR2 EKD. The trim removed 3 bases at V and 0 bases at J, leaving 17 bases unmatched. This CDR3 is built from 19 residues. CDR3 residues: CACDSVLGGGGRYTDKLIF. CDR3 coding DNA: TGTGCCTGTGACTCCGTACTGGGGGGTGGCGGCCGTTACACCGATAAACTCATCTTT.

This clone has just a few counts. The TCRdb protein, from a much larger clone, departs from this DNA's translation at residue 12, likely by read error; the protein shown derives from the DNA. V gene TRDV2 combines with J gene TRDJ1; 7 bases map to TRDD3. Germline V gene data show CDR1 as GEAIGNYY and CDR2 as EKD. The CDR3 consists of 15 residues. Here the CDR3 reads CACDTLGMNTDQLIF. CDR3 coding DNA: TGTGCCTGTGACACACTGGGGATGAACACCGATCAACTCATCTTT.

This clone has just a few counts. It differs at one base from a far larger clone, so likely a read error. Other DNA variants within this sample encode the same CDR3. This chain links TRDV2 with TRDJ1, with 9 bases fitting TRDD3. TCRdb records no J gene; here it was assigned by comparing the DNA to germline. The germline gives CDR1 GEAIGNYY, CDR2 EKD. The CDR3 consists of 18 residues. CDR3 sequence: CACDTLNLGDLGADKLIF. CDR3 in DNA: TGTGCCTGTGACACCCTAAATCTGGGGGATTTAGGGGCCGACAAACTCATCTTT.

This clone has at least ten counts. TCRdb lists the protein of a much larger clone for this DNA, which differs at residue 12, so this is likely a read error; the protein given here is translated from the DNA itself. The chain joins TRDV1 to TRDJ1; 11 bases match TRDD3. V trimming: 0 bases; J trimming: 9 bases; junction bases outside the gene matches: 6. Germline assignment: CDR1 TSWWSYY and CDR2 QGS. This CDR3 is built from 15 residues. CDR3 DNA sequence: TGTGCTCTTGGGGAACTCTCACTGGGGGATAATGAACTCATCTTT. It encodes CALGELSLGDNELIF.

This clone was seen a handful of times. It is likely a read error: a sequence one base away is far more abundant. The sample carries other DNA sequences with the same CDR3. The CDR3: CACDTGIRGNSDKLIF. The CDR3 nucleotides are TGTGCCTGCGACACCGGAATAAGGGGGAACTCCGATAAACTCATCTTT. This rearrangement joins TRDV2 to TRDJ1; D is possibly TRDD3 (6 bases). TCRdb supplies no J gene; here it was assigned by aligning the nucleotide sequence to germline. CDR3 length: 16 residues. The V gene's germline CDR1 is GEAIGNYY and CDR2 EKD.

This clone was found a few times. One base separates it from a far larger clone, so it is likely a read error. Other DNA sequences in the same sample also yield this CDR3. The V gene is TRDV2; the J gene was not called. The CDR3 extends over 20 amino acids. CDR1 is GEAIGNYY, CDR2 EKD, per germline. The CDR3 nucleotides are TGTGCCTGTGACACGCGGTTTCATTTTATGCCGCAGACGTACACCGATAAACTAATCTTT. Translating it yields CACDTRFHFMPQTYTDKLIF.